These 30 T cell receptor beta chains share one sample of origin, sequenced in a study of CD8+CD57+ T cells in acquired aplastic anemia. Those patients picked for sequencing had displayed CD8+CD57+ cell expansion on flow cytometry. CDR3 and TCR beta VDJ profiling relied on a genomic DNA template. TCRdb reanalysed the reads using MiXCR and keeps one entry per CDR3 protein. The sample has around 290,000 distinct CDR3 sequences, 56% seen once. Sequencing used sorted CD4+, CD8+, or CD8+CD57+ T cells (not recorded which) from PBMCs. The receptors stem from a human donor with aplastic anemia.

This clonotype was counted many times. The chain couples TRBV6-1 to TRBJ1-5, with 8 bases that match TRBD1. The V and J ends lost 6 bases and 7 bases, in that order; junction bases with no gene match: 11. Germline CDR1 reads MNHNS; CDR2 reads SASEGT. The CDR3 has 15 residues. The CDR3 here is CASSMDRAPGQPQHF. DNA for the CDR3: TGTGCCAGCAGCATGGACAGGGCCCCAGGGCAGCCCCAGCATTTT.

This clonotype was found once. J is TRBJ2-3 and V is TRBV19; D remains ambiguous. Germline V gene lookup returns CDR1 LNHDA and CDR2 SQIVND (reference sequence). The germline V and J ends were trimmed by 5 bases and 3 bases, with 15 bases remaining between them. The CDR3 is made up of 15 amino acids. The CDR3 loop reads CASSFRFQITDTQYF. The CDR3 DNA sequence: TGTGCCAGTAGTTTTCGATTCCAGATTACAGATACGCAGTATTTT.

This clonotype was detected many times. The V call is TRBV24-1, the J call TRBJ2-5; no clear D. This CDR3 is 13 amino acids long. Germline CDR1 reads KGHDR; CDR2 reads SFDVKD. With 3 bases removed from V and 7 bases from J, the gap between germline ends came to 11 bases. In nucleotides, the CDR3 is TGTGCCACCAGTGATCCCCGTACTCGGACCCAGTACTTC. Residues: CATSDPRTRTQYF.

This clonotype was seen at least ten times. The rearrangement joins TRBV20-1 to TRBJ2-7; unclear D gene. CDR1 DFQATT and CDR2 SNEGSKA come from the germline V gene (reference sequence). The CDR3 consists of 14 residues. Trimming pared 3 bases from V and 0 bases from J, leaving 12 bases between. CDR3 coding DNA: TGCAGTGCTAGCTTCTTAAAAAGCTCCTACGAGCAGTACTTC. Its protein is CSASFLKSSYEQYF.

In this sample, this clonotype turned up many times. The chain joins TRBV20-1 to TRBJ1-4; weak D call: TRBD1 (5 bases). Trimming stripped 3 bases from V and 7 bases from J, with 18 bases between. The CDR3 length is 15 residues. CDR1 and CDR2 (germline): DFQATT, SNEGSKA (reference sequence). The CDR3 DNA reads as TGCAGTGCTAGGACCTCAGGGATTCGGAGTGAAAAACTGTTTTTT. This encodes CSARTSGIRSEKLFF.

This clonotype was recorded a few times. The chain combines TRBV20-1 with TRBJ2-5; no reliable D call. The germline V gene encodes CDR1 DFQATT and CDR2 SNEGSKA (reference sequence). The germline V and J ends were trimmed by 2 bases and 3 bases, with 10 bases remaining between them. The CDR3 spans 13 residues. The CDR3 region is CSARRILKETQYF. The CDR3 coding sequence is TGCAGTGCTAGAAGGATTCTGAAAGAGACCCAGTACTTC.

As DNA, the CDR3 is TGCGCCAGCAGTCTGAGGACAGGGGGACACTACGAGCAGTACTTC. It is translated as CASSLRTGGHYEQYF. This chain uses TRBV10-1 with TRBJ2-7; the match to TRBD1 covers 10 bases. With V trimmed by 5 bases and J by 3 bases, 7 bases remained unmatched. CDR1 WNHNN and CDR2 SYGVQD come from the germline V gene (reference sequence). This CDR3 has 15 residues.

The sample holds a few counts of this clonotype. J is TRBJ1-4 and V is TRBV24-1; the D is unclear. The CDR3 spans 14 residues. CDR1 is KGHDR, CDR2 SFDVKD, per germline. Trimming took 2 bases from V and 7 from J, leaving 10 bases between them. Here the CDR3 DNA reads TGTGCCACCAGTGATTCCGGGGTGGGTGAAAAACTGTTTTTT. Translated: CATSDSGVGEKLFF.

The chain links TRBV6-1 to TRBJ2-7, with D maybe TRBD2 (5 bases). Germline values: CDR1 MNHNS, CDR2 SASEGT. The CDR3 consists of 12 residues. The V gene lost 6 bases and the J gene lost 4 bases, with 10 bases spanning the gap. The CDR3 DNA is TGTGCCAGCAGGGACGGACTTTACGAGCAGTACTTC. It codes for CASRDGLYEQYF.

The V call is TRBV10-3, the J call TRBJ2-1; TRBD2 might be the D (8 bases). The CDR3 is made up of 18 amino acids. Germline-derived CDR1 and CDR2 are ENHRY and SYGVKD. V shed 1 base and J shed 4 bases, with 20 bases lying between them. CDR3 amino acids: CAISEYQTSEQGYNEQFF. The CDR3 DNA follows: TGTGCCATCAGTGAGTATCAGACTAGCGAACAGGGGTACAATGAGCAGTTCTTC.

This clonotype was recorded many times. This chain joins TRBV18 and TRBJ2-7; 8 bases are a match to TRBD1. V trimming: 5 bases; J trimming: 2 bases; junction bases outside the gene matches: 8. The CDR3 has 15 residues. CDR1 and CDR2 from the germline V gene are KGHSH and LQKENI. CDR3 in amino acids: CASSAGQGSTYEQYF. CDR3 in DNA: TGTGCCAGCTCAGCAGGACAGGGTAGCACCTACGAGCAGTACTTC.

Many counts were recorded for this clonotype. The chain employs TRBV6-5 and TRBJ2-3; D is unclear. Germline V lookup: CDR1 MNHEY, CDR2 SVGAGI. The CDR3 is 13 residues long. V was shortened by 2 bases and J by 1 base, with 4 bases between the two germline ends. The CDR3 nucleotides are TGTGCCAGCAGTTACAGAGGCACAGATACGCAGTATTTT. It is translated as CASSYRGTDTQYF.

Many counts were recorded for this clonotype. V gene TRBV5-1 combines with J gene TRBJ2-2; a weak D match, TRBD1 (7 bases). This CDR3 region has 17 residues. Germline-derived CDR1 and CDR2 are SGHRS and YFSETQ. Trimming shortened V by 2 bases and J by 1 base, and 15 bases separated the two germline ends. CDR3 protein: CASSFGGGAGNTGELFF. CDR3 coding DNA: TGCGCCAGCAGCTTTGGAGGGGGCGCCGGGAACACCGGGGAGCTGTTTTTT.

The chain has TRBV5-1 and TRBJ2-3; 9 nucleotides agree with TRBD2. The V gene end was trimmed by 1 base and the J gene end by 2 bases; junction bases not matched to a gene: 2. Germline values: CDR1 SGHRS, CDR2 YFSETQ. This CDR3 is built from 15 residues. CDR3 loop: CASSLRLAVTDTQYF. The CDR3 DNA reads TGCGCCAGCAGCTTGAGACTAGCGGTCACAGATACGCAGTATTTT.

This clonotype has more than one count but fewer than ten. This chain connects TRBV7-2 to TRBJ1-2; D remains unclear. V lost 3 bases to trimming and J lost 3 bases, with 8 bases between them. The CDR3 spans 13 residues. From germline, CDR1 is SGHTA and CDR2 FQGNSA. The CDR3 region has the DNA TGTGCCAGCAGCTTGAACCGGGACTATGGCTACACCTTC. Translating gives CASSLNRDYGYTF.

This clonotype was recorded at least ten times. The chain links TRBV12-3 or TRBV12-4 to TRBJ2-5; D unresolved. Trimming took 7 bases from V and 3 from J, leaving 15 bases between them. The CDR3 runs 14 residues. In DNA form, the CDR3 reads TGTGCCAGCACCCCAGCCCCGCTTGAAGAGACCCAGTACTTC. This codes for CASTPAPLEETQYF.

The chain joins TRBV5-1 to TRBJ2-1; D tentatively reads TRBD1 or TRBD2 (6 bases each). This CDR3 has 16 residues. CDR1 and CDR2 from the germline V gene are SGHRS and YFSETQ. Trimming removed 3 bases at V and 0 bases at J, with 13 bases between. DNA for the CDR3: TGCGCCAGCAGCTCGGGGGCCGGGGACTCCTACAATGAGCAGTTCTTC. It specifies CASSSGAGDSYNEQFF.

This clonotype was detected only a few times. J is TRBJ2-3 and V is TRBV9, with D unresolved. V lost 0 bases and J 2 bases, leaving 4 bases between the germline ends. The CDR3 covers 13 residues. CDR1 is SGDLS, CDR2 YYNGEE, per germline. CDR3 DNA sequence: TGTGCCAGCAGCGTAGGCGACACAGATACGCAGTATTTT. This gives the protein CASSVGDTDTQYF.

This clonotype was counted between two and nine times. The chain recombines TRBV29-1 with TRBJ2-5, with D perhaps TRBD2 (6 bases). V lost 7 bases and J lost 5, with 17 bases in between. This CDR3 is built from 13 residues. CDR1 SQVTM and CDR2 ANQGSEA come from the germline V gene. The CDR3 sequence: CSAEGRGRETQYF. The CDR3 DNA reads as TGCAGCGCTGAGGGTCGGGGGAGGGAGACCCAGTACTTC.

This clonotype was observed a handful of times. This rearrangement joins TRBV30 to TRBJ1-3; no clear D gene. The CDR3 contains 11 residues. Germline V lookup: CDR1 GTSNPN, CDR2 SVGIG (reference sequence). V lost 1 base to trimming and J lost 4 bases, with 2 bases between them. CDR3 sequence (DNA): TGTGCCTGGAGTGCCGGAAACACCATATATTTT. Its protein product is CAWSAGNTIYF.

The chain combines TRBV2 with TRBJ1-4; D unclear. Germline assignment: CDR1 SNHLY and CDR2 FYNNEI. The germline V and J ends were trimmed by 2 bases and 3 bases, with 7 bases remaining between them. This CDR3 has 14 residues. CDR3 residues: CASSEWASNEKLFF. The CDR3, as DNA: TGTGCCAGCAGTGAATGGGCCTCTAATGAAAAACTGTTTTTT.

The V gene is TRBV15, the J gene TRBJ1-1; D not resolved. Deletions cut 5 bases from V and 0 bases from J, with 13 bases between. Germline V lookup: CDR1 LNHNV, CDR2 YYDKDF (reference sequence). This CDR3 is built from 15 residues. This CDR3 is CATSDLQYMNTEAFF. CDR3 coding DNA: TGTGCCACCAGCGACCTACAGTACATGAACACTGAAGCTTTCTTT.

This clonotype showed up many times. CDR3 in DNA: TGCAGTGCTAGAGATAGACGGGGCGTTAGCACTGAAGCTTTCTTT. This translates into CSARDRRGVSTEAFF. V gene TRBV20-1 combines with J gene TRBJ1-1; D is possibly TRBD1 (5 bases). The CDR3 is 15 residues long. From germline, CDR1 is DFQATT and CDR2 SNEGSKA (reference sequence). V dropped 0 bases and J dropped 4 bases, with 15 bases sitting between them.

This clonotype was observed at least ten times. This chain uses TRBV5-1 with TRBJ1-1; no clear D. The length of the CDR3 is 14 residues. Germline V gene data show CDR1 as SGHRS and CDR2 as YFSETQ. The V end was cut by 4 bases, the J end by 1 base, with 11 bases between. Written as DNA, the CDR3 is TGCGCCAGCAGCGCCCCTCCCGGGAACACTGAAGCTTTCTTT. It specifies CASSAPPGNTEAFF.

This clonotype was counted many times. The rearrangement joins TRBV29-1 to TRBJ2-2; weak D call: TRBD2 (5 bases). This CDR3 is built from 12 residues. The V and J ends lost 6 bases and 7 bases respectively, with 12 bases between them. Germline V CDR1 and CDR2: SQVTM, ANQGSEA. CDR3 loop: CSVAAGIGELFF. CDR3 sequence (DNA): TGCAGCGTCGCCGCGGGTATCGGGGAGCTGTTTTTT.

The table lists this clonotype with a few counts. CDR3 loop: CASSVGQINEQFF. CDR3 nucleotide sequence: TGTGCCAGCAGCGTTGGCCAGATCAATGAGCAGTTCTTC. The chain employs TRBV9 and TRBJ2-1; D is undetermined. CDR1 is SGDLS, CDR2 YYNGEE, per germline. Trimming cost V 2 bases and J 6 bases, with 9 bases left between them. The CDR3 is 13 amino acids.

In regard to this clonotype: Here the CDR3 omits its conserved ending phenylalanine or tryptophan, so a read error is the likely source. No DNA is shown, since the ends of the CDR3 on it are uncertain; the CDR3 is the one TCRdb lists. V is TRBV5-1 and J is TRBJ2-1; TRBD2, as called in the table, went unchecked against the DNA. The CDR3 has 9 residues if both end residues are counted. Germline CDR1 and CDR2: SGHRS and YFSETQ. The chain's CDR3 is CASSLWPAG.

This clonotype was counted between two and nine times. V usage is TRBV2 and J usage is TRBJ1-2; maybe TRBD1 (5 bases). Germline V gene sequence: CDR1 SNHLY, CDR2 FYNNEI. This CDR3 contains 16 residues. The V and J ends lost 5 bases and 6 bases respectively, with 22 bases between them. The CDR3 sequence: CASSPFGGTGLHGYTF. CDR3 sequence (DNA): TGTGCCAGCAGTCCTTTCGGAGGGACCGGACTCCATGGCTACACCTTC.

The V gene is TRBV20-1, the J gene TRBJ2-3; TRBD2 might be the D (6 bases). Per the germline V gene, CDR1 is DFQATT and CDR2 is SNEGSKA (reference sequence). Trimming removed 3 bases from V and 1 base from J, with 23 bases in between. The CDR3 is made up of 18 amino acids. The CDR3 sequence: CSASEGGLIGSGTDTQYF. The DNA of the CDR3 is TGCAGTGCTAGTGAGGGAGGACTGATAGGGTCTGGCACAGATACGCAGTATTTT.

V gene TRBV29-1 combines with J gene TRBJ1-4, with TRBD1 matching 7 bases. CDR3 length equals 13 residues. V was clipped by 4 bases and J by 8 bases; unmatched bases: 7. The germline V gene has CDR1 SQVTM and CDR2 ANQGSEA. The chain's CDR3 is CSVGQGGREKLFF. The DNA of the CDR3 is TGCAGCGTTGGACAGGGCGGGAGGGAAAAACTGTTTTTT. Complete variable domain (other parts from reference TRBV29-1 and TRBJ1-4): SAVISQKPSRDICQRGTSLTIQCQVDSQVTMMFWYRQQPGQSLTLIATANQGSEATYESGFVIDKFPISRPNLTFSTLTVSNMSPEDSSIYLCSVGQGGREKLFFGSGTQLSVL.